The 28 T cell receptor beta chains below all came from one sample that was sequenced in a study of response to subunit inactivated influenza vaccine. In TCRdb, the RT-PCR reads were re-called with MiXCR into one record per CDR3 protein. The top ten hold 7.5% to 8% of the sample, which has hundreds of thousands of distinct CDR3 sequences, about 14% seen once. The sequences come from PBMCs from blood, collected less than 15 days before vaccination. These receptors originate from a man in his forties or fifties who received an inactivated influenza vaccine.

This chain connects TRBV5-1 to TRBJ2-3, with a weak D call TRBD1 (6 bases). Trimming stripped 4 bases from V and 5 bases from J, with 14 bases between. The CDR3 spans 14 residues. Germline CDR1 reads SGHRS; CDR2 reads YFSETQ. CDR3 sequence (DNA): TGCGCCAGCAGCCCACTGTGGGGGCAAGATACGCAGTATTTT. The encoded protein is CASSPLWGQDTQYF.

Only a few counts were recorded for this clonotype. The chain recombines TRBV29-1 with TRBJ2-3, with TRBD2 as a possible D gene (5 bases). From germline, CDR1 is SQVTM and CDR2 ANQGSEA. The CDR3 consists of 14 residues. V was cut by 8 bases and J by 0 bases, with 15 bases left in between. CDR3 nucleotide sequence: TGCAGCTCGGCGGGCAGTTCTAGCACAGATACGCAGTATTTT. This codes for CSSAGSSSTDTQYF.

This clonotype was seen at least ten times. The CDR3 bases are TGTGCCAGCAGTTTAGTTCAGTCCGAGCAGTACTTC. This codes for CASSLVQSEQYF. The chain has TRBV28 and TRBJ2-7; D remains unclear. This CDR3 comprises 12 residues. The germline V and J ends were trimmed by 2 bases and 6 bases, with 8 bases remaining between them. Germline CDR1 reads MDHEN; CDR2 reads SYDVKM.

This clonotype was found many times. The chain carries TRBV20-1 and TRBJ2-3; 9 bases agree with TRBD2. J was trimmed by 4 bases and V by 6 bases; bases with no gene match: 14. The length of the CDR3 is 16 residues. CDR1 and CDR2 (germline): DFQATT, SNEGSKA (reference sequence). DNA for the CDR3: TGCAGTGCCCCAGAGGTGGCTAGCGGGATGGCAGATACGCAGTATTTT. This encodes CSAPEVASGMADTQYF.

V usage is TRBV15 and J usage is TRBJ2-7; a weak D match, TRBD2 (5 bases). The V and J ends lost 0 bases and 5 bases respectively, with 17 bases between them. The CDR3 loop spans 16 amino acids. Per germline, CDR1 LNHNV and CDR2 YYDKDF (reference sequence). The CDR3 nucleotides are TGTGCCACCAGCAGAGATCGCCAGGAGGTCTTCAACGAGCAGTACTTC. Its protein is CATSRDRQEVFNEQYF.

J is TRBJ2-5 and V is TRBV7-2, with TRBD2 identical over 12 bases. With V trimmed by 5 bases and J by 6 bases, 7 bases remained unmatched. Germline assignment: CDR1 SGHTA and CDR2 FQGNSA. The CDR3 spans 15 residues. The CDR3: CASSTLAGGPKTQYF. In DNA form, the CDR3 reads TGTGCCAGCAGCACTCTAGCGGGAGGGCCGAAGACCCAGTACTTC.

This clonotype was detected only a few times. This sequence joins TRBV5-1 and TRBJ1-1; D gene unclear. Germline assignment: CDR1 SGHRS and CDR2 YFSETQ. V gave up 0 bases and J gave up 1 base, with 13 bases separating them. CDR3 length equals 16 residues. CDR3 sequence reads: CASSLVEGLGNTEAFF. The CDR3 DNA sequence: TGCGCCAGCAGCTTGGTAGAGGGATTGGGGAACACTGAAGCTTTCTTT.

This clonotype has only a few counts. The chain links TRBV3-1 to TRBJ1-6; TRBD1 agrees at 7 bases. The CDR3 runs 13 residues. The V and J ends lost 4 bases and 8 bases, in that order; junction bases with no gene match: 2. Per germline, CDR1 LGHDT and CDR2 YNNKEL (reference sequence). CDR3 residues: CASSRQGDSPLHF. The CDR3 DNA reads TGTGCCAGCAGCCGTCAGGGGGATTCACCCCTCCACTTT.

V gene TRBV6-5 combines with J gene TRBJ1-1; D remains ambiguous. This CDR3 spans 13 amino acids. Per germline, CDR1 MNHEY and CDR2 SVGAGI. Trimming took 7 bases from V and 3 from J, leaving 12 bases between them. Here the CDR3 reads CASNWGLDTEAFF. DNA for the CDR3: TGTGCCAGCAATTGGGGATTGGACACTGAAGCTTTCTTT.

This chain connects TRBV7-6 to TRBJ1-4, with 12 bases identical to TRBD1. The CDR3 contains 15 residues. CDR1 and CDR2 from the germline V gene are SGHVS and FNYEAQ. V was pared by 4 bases and J by 8 bases, with 5 bases of the junction left unmatched. The CDR3: CASSSGTGGEEKLFF. CDR3 in DNA: TGTGCCAGCAGCTCGGGGACAGGGGGCGAGGAAAAACTGTTTTTT.

This sequence joins TRBV3-1 and TRBJ1-4, with D possibly matching TRBD1 (5 bases). Germline V gene lookup returns CDR1 LGHDT and CDR2 YNNKEL (reference sequence). With 0 bases removed from V and 7 bases from J, the gap between germline ends came to 12 bases. This CDR3 is 15 amino acids long. CDR3 sequence: CASSQEGRGGEKLFF. In DNA, the CDR3 is TGTGCCAGCAGCCAAGAAGGGAGGGGTGGTGAAAAACTGTTTTTT.

This clonotype has a count of ten or more. In nucleotides, the CDR3 is TGTGCCAGCAGCTTAGCCACACTAGCGGGGGGTTGGAATGAGCAGTTCTTC. This encodes CASSLATLAGGWNEQFF. The chain has TRBV7-8 and TRBJ2-1, with 12 bases fitting TRBD2. Looked up from germline, CDR1 is SGHVS and CDR2 is FQNEAQ. V gave up 0 bases and J gave up 7 bases; unmatched junction bases: 7. The CDR3 has 17 amino acids.

This clonotype has only a few counts. V and J are TRBV29-1 and TRBJ2-7; the D call may be TRBD1 or TRBD2 (6 bases each). Germline CDR1 SQVTM, CDR2 ANQGSEA. The CDR3 is made up of 12 amino acids. Trimming took 5 bases from V and 1 from J, leaving 9 bases between them. CDR3 sequence (DNA): TGCAGCGTTAGGGGGGAATCCTACGAGCAGTACTTC. Translated: CSVRGESYEQYF.

This clonotype was seen a few times. The CDR3 nucleotides read TGTGCCAGCAGCGGGACTAGCGGGACGACCTACGAGCAGTACTTC. It is translated as CASSGTSGTTYEQYF. The V call is TRBV3-1, the J call TRBJ2-7; 13 positions match TRBD2. With 5 bases clipped from V and 2 bases from J, the junction kept 3 bases outside the gene matches. Per germline, CDR1 LGHDT and CDR2 YNNKEL (reference sequence). The CDR3 totals 15 residues.

This clonotype was counted only a few times. The CDR3 DNA reads TGTGCCAGCAGACTCCGGGACTACGAGCAGTACTTC. Its protein is CASRLRDYEQYF. The chain recombines TRBV6-2 or TRBV6-3 with TRBJ2-7; D might be TRBD2 (5 bases). Trimming took off 6 bases at V and 3 bases at J, with 9 bases between the two ends. The CDR3 is 12 amino acids. Germline CDR1 reads MNHEY; CDR2 reads SVGEGT.

This clonotype has only a few counts. The chain employs TRBV14 and TRBJ2-1, with TRBD2 identical over 11 bases. The trim removed 0 bases at V and 6 bases at J, leaving 10 bases unmatched. CDR3 size: 18 residues. Germline-derived CDR1 and CDR2 are SGHDN and FVKESK. The CDR3 loop reads CASSQDGASGRFSNEQFF. The DNA of the CDR3 is TGTGCCAGCAGCCAAGACGGTGCTAGCGGGAGGTTTAGCAATGAGCAGTTCTTC.

The V call is TRBV4-3, the J call TRBJ1-4; D unclear. This CDR3 region has 15 residues. In germline, CDR1 is LGHNA, CDR2 YSLEER. V lost 4 bases and J 8 bases, leaving 17 bases between the germline ends. The CDR3 DNA reads as TGCGCCAGCAGCCCCCAGACTATCGGAAGGGAAAAACTGTTTTTT. This codes for CASSPQTIGREKLFF.

This clonotype was found a few times. The chain is built from TRBV7-3 and TRBJ2-1, with 9 bases that match TRBD2. Germline values: CDR1 SGHTA, CDR2 FQGTGA. V shed 2 bases, J shed 8 bases, and the junction held 10 bases outside the gene matches. CDR3 size: 16 residues. The CDR3 sequence is CASSLVGREGEDEQFF. The DNA of the CDR3 is TGTGCCAGCAGCTTAGTAGGGCGGGAGGGGGAGGATGAGCAGTTCTTC.

There are a few counts of this clonotype. This chain uses TRBV28 with TRBJ1-5, with 12 positions matching TRBD1. Germline V gene sequence: CDR1 MDHEN, CDR2 SYDVKM. The CDR3 runs to 15 residues. With 6 bases clipped from V and 7 bases from J, the junction kept 7 bases outside the gene matches. CDR3 nucleotide sequence: TGTGCCAGCAGGGGGGACAGGGGGCTGGGACAGCCCCAGCATTTT. It specifies CASRGDRGLGQPQHF.

This chain connects TRBV10-3 to TRBJ1-5; a weak D match, TRBD1 (6 bases). Per the germline V gene, CDR1 is ENHRY and CDR2 is SYGVKD. This CDR3 is built from 15 residues. Trimming took 0 bases from V and 1 from J, leaving 7 bases between them. This chain's CDR3 is CAISESGGSNQPQHF. The CDR3 bases are TGTGCCATCAGTGAGTCAGGGGGAAGCAATCAGCCCCAGCATTTT.

This rearrangement joins TRBV7-9 to TRBJ1-4; tentatively, D is TRBD1 (6 bases). The CDR3 has 15 amino acids. Looked up from germline, CDR1 is SEHNR and CDR2 is FQNEAQ (reference sequence). V gave up 2 bases and J gave up 6 bases, with 13 bases separating them. CDR3: CASSLPTGLDEKLFF. Here the CDR3 DNA reads TGTGCCAGCAGCTTACCGACAGGACTGGATGAAAAACTGTTTTTT.

The sample holds one count of this clonotype. This chain uses TRBV30 with TRBJ2-5; D is unclear. Germline CDR1 GTSNPN, CDR2 SVGIG (reference sequence). The CDR3 runs 13 residues. V was clipped by 2 bases and J by 4 bases, with 11 bases between them. The CDR3 spells CAWSILRGETQYF. Here the CDR3 DNA reads TGTGCCTGGAGTATTCTGCGTGGAGAGACCCAGTACTTC.

The chain has TRBV28 and TRBJ1-2, with D hard to call. The CDR3 runs 11 residues. From germline, CDR1 is MDHEN and CDR2 SYDVKM. The V end lost 6 bases, the J end lost 8 bases, and 10 bases lay between the germline ends. The CDR3 protein is CASSPTGGYTF. The CDR3 DNA follows: TGTGCCAGCAGCCCTACCGGGGGCTACACCTTC.

This clonotype was observed at least ten times. The chain is built from TRBV5-5 and TRBJ2-1, with 7 nucleotides matching TRBD1. V dropped 0 bases and J dropped 15; count of bases not matched to a gene: 9. The CDR3 sequence is 13 residues long. Germline values: CDR1 SGHKS, CDR2 YYEKEE (reference sequence). The CDR3 coding sequence is TGTGCCAGCAGCTTGGATTCGGACAGGTTCCCGTTCTTC. Protein sequence: CASSLDSDRFPFF.

The rearrangement joins TRBV4-2 to TRBJ2-1, with D unresolved. Trimming shortened V by 0 bases and J by 6 bases, and 6 bases separated the two germline ends. Germline V gene lookup returns CDR1 LGHNA and CDR2 YNFKEQ. The CDR3 runs 13 residues. CDR3 amino acids: CASSQDWANEQFF. The CDR3 DNA reads as TGTGCCAGCAGCCAAGACTGGGCCAATGAGCAGTTCTTC.

This chain joins TRBV4-2 and TRBJ1-1; D gene unclear. The CDR3 contains 14 residues. Per germline, CDR1 LGHNA and CDR2 YNFKEQ. V lost 0 bases, J lost 5 bases, and 10 bases lay in between. DNA for the CDR3: TGTGCCAGCAGCCAAGAAGTTCTGGTGACTGAAGCTTTCTTT. It encodes CASSQEVLVTEAFF.

This clonotype was observed a handful of times. The rearrangement links TRBV4-3 to TRBJ1-2; D possibly corresponds to TRBD1 (5 bases). Germline CDR1 reads LGHNA; CDR2 reads YSLEER. Trimming removed 0 bases at V and 4 bases at J, with 18 bases between. The CDR3 covers 17 residues. CDR3 amino acids: CASSQDLAGLGFYGYTF. As DNA, the CDR3 is TGCGCCAGCAGCCAAGATTTGGCAGGGCTGGGGTTCTATGGCTACACCTTC.

This chain uses TRBV15 with TRBJ2-3; D unclear. Trimming removed 3 bases at V and 3 bases at J, with 7 bases between. The CDR3 sequence is 13 residues long. The germline CDR1 and CDR2 sequences are LNHNV and YYDKDF (reference sequence). The CDR3 sequence is CATSRVVTDTQYF. In nucleotides, the CDR3 is TGTGCCACCAGCAGGGTAGTTACAGATACGCAGTATTTT.